The present T cell receptor beta chain was sequenced within a study of blood T cell repertoires in COVID-19. About the research overall: Acute-phase and convalescent COVID-19 samples originated in the United States, Italy and Spain.

TCRdb keeps only in-frame clones here, not all; method: immunoSEQ multiplex PCR. The data hold under 150,000 clones, with about 86% observed a single time. This clone was seen a single time. CDR1 and CDR2 from the germline V gene are SGDLS and YYNGEE. J gave up 11 bases and V 3 bases, and 11 bases lay outside the gene matches. This CDR3 comprises 14 residues. The sample consisted of peripheral blood. The sequence derives from a woman between 55 and 75 years old with acute or convalescent COVID-19. This chain links TRBV9 with TRBJ2-7, with 10 positions matching TRBD2. The DNA of the CDR3 is TGTGCCAGCAGCGAACTGATAGCGGGAGGCACGGAGTACTTC. It yields the protein CASSELIAGGTEYF.